This entry is about one TCR beta chain. The data belong to a study of blood T cell repertoires in COVID-19. Study overall: Specimens from acute and convalescent COVID-19 originated in the United States, Italy and Spain.

Study processing details: Reference gene primers were amplified, and this amplification served to estimate nucleated cell counts. Data came from immunoSEQ multiplex PCR; TCRdb stores just in-frame clones and leaves some out. For V, J and clone size, that table is used; D and trimming come from the DNA. Altogether some 280,000 clones are present, around four fifths being singletons, with the ten largest covering around 4.2%. Germline V lookup: CDR1 MDHEN, CDR2 SYDVKM. Trimming took off 1 base at V and 5 bases at J, with 11 bases between the two ends. CDR3 length: 14 amino acids. The sequencing sample was made of peripheral blood. This chain uses TRBV28 with TRBJ1-1; possibly TRBD1 for D (5 bases). This TCR came from a woman between 50 and 59 years old with active or convalescent COVID-19. The CDR3 loop reads CASSLSGGRTEAFF. CDR3 nucleotides: TGTGCCAGCAGTTTATCCGGGGGGAGGACTGAAGCTTTCTTT.